A single TCR beta chain is shown here with its context. Its antigen remains unknown. Healthy bone marrow donors made up the cohort. The PCR had 60 Vbeta and 13 Jbeta primers. Profiling relied on immunoSEQ multiplex PCR, and the TCRdb table lists in-frame clones only, not all of them. In the table there are some 120,000 clones, over 75% of which are singletons. Per the germline V gene, CDR1 is MGHDK and CDR2 is SYGVNS. CDR3 length: 15 residues. The V segment lost 3 bases and the J segment 2 bases; nucleotides outside the gene matches: 5. This sample is part of a study of cytomegalovirus exposure and HLA in healthy donors. Findings and caveats of the study: The study recorded 164 TCR beta chains that were cytomegalovirus-associated. In the analysis, some V segments, TRBV6-2 and TRBV6-3 included, were excluded as indistinguishable.

The receptor was isolated from a man in his late teens or twenties in good health and CMV-seropositive. Input material: PBMCs. The chain combines TRBV25-1 with TRBJ1-2, with 8 nucleotides matching TRBD1. CDR3 DNA: TGTGCCAGCAGTGAGGGGACAGGACGGAACTATGGCTACACCTTC. Amino acid sequence: CASSEGTGRNYGYTF.